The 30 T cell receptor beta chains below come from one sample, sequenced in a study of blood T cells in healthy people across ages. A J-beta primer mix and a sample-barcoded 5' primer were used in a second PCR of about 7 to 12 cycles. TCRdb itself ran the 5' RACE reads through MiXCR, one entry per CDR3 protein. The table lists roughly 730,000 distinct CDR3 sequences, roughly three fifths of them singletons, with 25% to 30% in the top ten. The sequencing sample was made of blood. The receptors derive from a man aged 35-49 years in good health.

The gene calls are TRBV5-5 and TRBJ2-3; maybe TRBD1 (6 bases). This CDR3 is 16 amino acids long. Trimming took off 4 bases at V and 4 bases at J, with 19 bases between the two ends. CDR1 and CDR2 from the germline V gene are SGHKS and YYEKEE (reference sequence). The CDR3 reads CASSHWTGAGADTQYF. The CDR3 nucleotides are TGTGCCAGCAGCCACTGGACCGGGGCAGGGGCAGATACGCAGTATTTT.

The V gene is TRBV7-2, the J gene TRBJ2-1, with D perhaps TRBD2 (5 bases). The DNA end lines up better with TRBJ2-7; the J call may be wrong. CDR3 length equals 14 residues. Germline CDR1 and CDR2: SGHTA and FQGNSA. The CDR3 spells CASSLNGKNYEQYF. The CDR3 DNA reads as TGTGCCAGCAGCTTGAACGGGAAGAACTACGAGCAGTACTTC.

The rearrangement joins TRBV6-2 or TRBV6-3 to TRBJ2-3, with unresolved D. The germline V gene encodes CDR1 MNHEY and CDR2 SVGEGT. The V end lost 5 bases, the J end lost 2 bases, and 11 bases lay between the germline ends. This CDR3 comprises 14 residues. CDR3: CASSRRTDTDTQYF. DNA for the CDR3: TGTGCCAGCAGTAGGCGGACCGACACAGATACGCAGTATTTT.

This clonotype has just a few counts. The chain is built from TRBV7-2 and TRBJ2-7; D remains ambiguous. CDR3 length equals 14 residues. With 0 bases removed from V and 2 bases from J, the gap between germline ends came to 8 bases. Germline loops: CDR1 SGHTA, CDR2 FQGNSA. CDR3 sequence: CASSLAARTYEQYF. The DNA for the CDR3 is TGTGCCAGCAGCTTAGCAGCCAGAACCTACGAGCAGTACTTC.

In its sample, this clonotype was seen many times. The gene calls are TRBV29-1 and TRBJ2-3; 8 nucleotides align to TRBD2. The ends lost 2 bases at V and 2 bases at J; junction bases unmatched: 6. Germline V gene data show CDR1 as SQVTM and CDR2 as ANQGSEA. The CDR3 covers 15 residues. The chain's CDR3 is CSVEKGAGATDTQYF. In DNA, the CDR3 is TGCAGCGTTGAAAAGGGAGCGGGAGCCACAGATACGCAGTATTTT.

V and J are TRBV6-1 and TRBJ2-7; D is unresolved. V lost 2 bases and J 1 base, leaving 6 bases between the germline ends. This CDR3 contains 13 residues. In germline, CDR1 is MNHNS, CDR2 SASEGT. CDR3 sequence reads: CASSELVSYEQYF. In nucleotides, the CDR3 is TGTGCCAGCAGTGAATTAGTTTCCTACGAGCAGTACTTC.

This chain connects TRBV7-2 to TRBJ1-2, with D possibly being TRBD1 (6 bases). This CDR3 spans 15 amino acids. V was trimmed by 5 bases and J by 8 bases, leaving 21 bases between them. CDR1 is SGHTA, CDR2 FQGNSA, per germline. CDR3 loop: CASSHAVGALQGYTF. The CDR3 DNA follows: TGTGCCAGCAGCCATGCTGTGGGGGCTTTACAAGGCTACACCTTC.

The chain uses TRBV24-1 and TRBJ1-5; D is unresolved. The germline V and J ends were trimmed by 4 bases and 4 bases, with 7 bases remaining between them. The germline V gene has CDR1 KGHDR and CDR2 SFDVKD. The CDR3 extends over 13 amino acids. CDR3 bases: TGTGCCACCAGTGACCGCATTAATCAGCCCCAGCATTTT. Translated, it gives CATSDRINQPQHF.

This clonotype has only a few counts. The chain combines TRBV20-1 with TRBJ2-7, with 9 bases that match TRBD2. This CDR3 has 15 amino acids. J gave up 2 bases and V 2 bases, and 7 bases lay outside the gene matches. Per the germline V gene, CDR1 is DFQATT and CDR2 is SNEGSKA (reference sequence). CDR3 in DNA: TGCAGTGCTAGACCCCTAGCGGGAAGGACCTACGAGCAGTACTTC. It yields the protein CSARPLAGRTYEQYF.

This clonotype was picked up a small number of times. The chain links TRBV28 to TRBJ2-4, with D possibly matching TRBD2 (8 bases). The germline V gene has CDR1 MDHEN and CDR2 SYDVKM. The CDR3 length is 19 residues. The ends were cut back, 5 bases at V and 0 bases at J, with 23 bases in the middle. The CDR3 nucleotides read TGTGCCAGCAGTCAACCGGGACAGACTAGCGAGATAGCCAAAAACATTCAGTACTTC. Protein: CASSQPGQTSEIAKNIQYF.

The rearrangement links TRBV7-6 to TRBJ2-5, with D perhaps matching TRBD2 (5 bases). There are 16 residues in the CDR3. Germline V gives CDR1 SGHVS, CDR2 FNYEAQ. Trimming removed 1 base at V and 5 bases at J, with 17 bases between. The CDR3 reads CASSLVVRGPTETQYF. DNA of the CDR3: TGTGCCAGCAGCTTAGTGGTCCGGGGTCCTACGGAGACCCAGTACTTC.

The CDR3 region has the DNA TGCGCCAGCAGCCCTCTTCAGGGAAGCACAGATACGCAGTATTTT. Its protein product is CASSPLQGSTDTQYF. J is TRBJ2-3 and V is TRBV5-1; perhaps TRBD1 as D (5 bases). CDR3 length: 15 amino acids. The V and J ends lost 4 bases and 0 bases respectively, with 12 bases between them. CDR1 and CDR2 (germline): SGHRS, YFSETQ.

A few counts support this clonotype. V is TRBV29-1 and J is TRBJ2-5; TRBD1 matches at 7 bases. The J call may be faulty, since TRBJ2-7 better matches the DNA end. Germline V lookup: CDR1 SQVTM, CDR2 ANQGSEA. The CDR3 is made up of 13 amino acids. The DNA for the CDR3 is TGCAGCGTTGTGGGGACAGTGATATCCGAGCAGTACTTC. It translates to CSVVGTVISEQYF.

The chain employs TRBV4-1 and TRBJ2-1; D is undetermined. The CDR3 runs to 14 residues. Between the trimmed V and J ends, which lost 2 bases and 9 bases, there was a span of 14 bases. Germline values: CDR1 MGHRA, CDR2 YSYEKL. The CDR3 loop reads CASSQQSPRVEQFF. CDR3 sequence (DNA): TGCGCCAGCAGCCAACAATCCCCACGGGTTGAGCAGTTCTTC.

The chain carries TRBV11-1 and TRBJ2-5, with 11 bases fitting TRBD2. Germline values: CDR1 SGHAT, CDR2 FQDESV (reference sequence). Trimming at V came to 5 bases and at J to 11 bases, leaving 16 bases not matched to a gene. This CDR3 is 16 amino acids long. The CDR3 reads CASSAITSGSSNEQYF. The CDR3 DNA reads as TGTGCCAGCAGCGCAATCACTAGCGGGAGTAGCAATGAGCAGTACTTC.

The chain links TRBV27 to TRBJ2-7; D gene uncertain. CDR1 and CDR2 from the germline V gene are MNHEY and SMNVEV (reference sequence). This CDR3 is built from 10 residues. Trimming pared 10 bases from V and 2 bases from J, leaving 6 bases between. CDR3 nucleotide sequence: TGTGCCACCTACACCTACGAGCAGTACTTC. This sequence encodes CATYTYEQYF.

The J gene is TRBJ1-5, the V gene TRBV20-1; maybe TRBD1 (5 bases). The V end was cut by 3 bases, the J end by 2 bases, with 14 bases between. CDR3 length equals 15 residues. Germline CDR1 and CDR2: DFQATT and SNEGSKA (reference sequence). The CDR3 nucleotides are TGCAGTGCTAGTCTCCAGGGATTGGGCAATCAGCCCCAGCATTTT. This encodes CSASLQGLGNQPQHF.

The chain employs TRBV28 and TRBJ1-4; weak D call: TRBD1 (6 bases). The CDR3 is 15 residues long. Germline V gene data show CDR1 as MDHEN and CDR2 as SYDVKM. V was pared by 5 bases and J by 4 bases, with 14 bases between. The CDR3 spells CASSAPGALNEKLFF. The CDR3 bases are TGTGCCAGCAGTGCTCCGGGGGCGCTTAATGAAAAACTGTTTTTT.

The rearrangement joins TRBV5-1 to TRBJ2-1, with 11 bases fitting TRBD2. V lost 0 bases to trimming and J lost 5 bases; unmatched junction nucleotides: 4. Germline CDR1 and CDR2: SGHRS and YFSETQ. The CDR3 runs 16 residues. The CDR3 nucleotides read TGCGCCAGCAGCTTGGTACCTAGCGGGGGGAACAATGAGCAGTTCTTC. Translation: CASSLVPSGGNNEQFF.

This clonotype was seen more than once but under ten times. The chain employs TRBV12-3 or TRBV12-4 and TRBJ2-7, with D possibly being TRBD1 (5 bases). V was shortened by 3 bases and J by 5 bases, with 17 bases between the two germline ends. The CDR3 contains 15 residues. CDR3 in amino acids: CASSFSQGVVDEQYF. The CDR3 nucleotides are TGTGCCAGCAGTTTTTCCCAGGGCGTTGTGGACGAGCAGTACTTC.

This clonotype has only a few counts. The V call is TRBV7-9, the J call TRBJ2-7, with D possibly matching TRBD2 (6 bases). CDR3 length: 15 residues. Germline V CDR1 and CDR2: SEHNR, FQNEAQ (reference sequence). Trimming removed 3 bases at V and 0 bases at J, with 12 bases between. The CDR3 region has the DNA TGTGCCAGCAGCTTCGCGGGAAGAAGCTCCTACGAGCAGTACTTC. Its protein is CASSFAGRSSYEQYF.

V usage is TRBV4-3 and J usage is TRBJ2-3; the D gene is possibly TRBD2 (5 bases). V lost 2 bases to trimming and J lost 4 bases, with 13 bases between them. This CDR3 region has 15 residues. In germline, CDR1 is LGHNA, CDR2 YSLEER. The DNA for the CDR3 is TGCGCCAGCAGCCAAACGGGAACATCCGCAGATACGCAGTATTTT. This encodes CASSQTGTSADTQYF.

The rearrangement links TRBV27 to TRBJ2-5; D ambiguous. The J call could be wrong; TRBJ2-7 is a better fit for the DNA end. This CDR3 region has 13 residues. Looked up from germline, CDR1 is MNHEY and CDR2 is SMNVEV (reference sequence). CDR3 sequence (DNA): TGTGCCAGCAGTTTATTTGGTCAAAACGAGCAGTACTTC. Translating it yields CASSLFGQNEQYF.

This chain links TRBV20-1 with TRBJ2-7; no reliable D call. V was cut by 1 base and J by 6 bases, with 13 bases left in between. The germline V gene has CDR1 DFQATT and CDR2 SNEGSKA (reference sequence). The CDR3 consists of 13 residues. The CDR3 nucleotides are TGCAGTGCTAGAGTGCCGGGTTCAGGCGAGCAGTACTTC. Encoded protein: CSARVPGSGEQYF.

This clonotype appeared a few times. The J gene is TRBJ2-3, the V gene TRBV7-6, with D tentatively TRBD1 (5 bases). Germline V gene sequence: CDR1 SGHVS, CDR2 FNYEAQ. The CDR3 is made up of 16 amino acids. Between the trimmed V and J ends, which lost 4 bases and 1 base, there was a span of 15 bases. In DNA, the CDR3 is TGTGCCAGCAGCTCCCCCCCCGGACAACGCACAGATACGCAGTATTTT. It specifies CASSSPPGQRTDTQYF.

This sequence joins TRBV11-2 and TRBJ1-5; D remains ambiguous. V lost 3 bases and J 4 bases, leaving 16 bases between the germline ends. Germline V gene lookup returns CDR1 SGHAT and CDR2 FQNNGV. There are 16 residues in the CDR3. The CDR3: CASSFSSFSRNQPQHF. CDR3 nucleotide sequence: TGTGCCAGCAGCTTTTCCAGTTTCAGCCGGAATCAGCCCCAGCATTTT.

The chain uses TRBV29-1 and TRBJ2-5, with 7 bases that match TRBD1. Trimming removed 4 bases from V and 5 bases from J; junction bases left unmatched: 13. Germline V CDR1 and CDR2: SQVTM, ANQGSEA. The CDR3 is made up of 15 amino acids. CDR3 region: CSVVKGQSPGETQYF. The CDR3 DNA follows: TGCAGCGTTGTTAAGGGACAGTCCCCCGGGGAGACCCAGTACTTC. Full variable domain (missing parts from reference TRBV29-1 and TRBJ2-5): SAVISQKPSRDICQRGTSLTIQCQVDSQVTMMFWYRQQPGQSLTLIATANQGSEATYESGFVIDKFPISRPNLTFSTLTVSNMSPEDSSIYLCSVVKGQSPGETQYFGPGTRLLVL.

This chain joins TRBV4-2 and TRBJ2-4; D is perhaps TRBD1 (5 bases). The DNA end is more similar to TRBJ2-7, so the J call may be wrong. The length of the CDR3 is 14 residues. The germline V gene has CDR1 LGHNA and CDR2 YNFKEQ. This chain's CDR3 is CASSQDRQIYEQYF. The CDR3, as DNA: TGTGCCAGCAGCCAAGATAGACAGATCTACGAGCAGTACTTC.

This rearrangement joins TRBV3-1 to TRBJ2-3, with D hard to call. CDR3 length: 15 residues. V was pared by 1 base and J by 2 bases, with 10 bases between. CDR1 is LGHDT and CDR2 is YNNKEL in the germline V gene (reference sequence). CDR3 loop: CASSQVPTTTDTQYF. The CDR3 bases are TGTGCCAGCAGCCAAGTCCCTACCACCACAGATACGCAGTATTTT.

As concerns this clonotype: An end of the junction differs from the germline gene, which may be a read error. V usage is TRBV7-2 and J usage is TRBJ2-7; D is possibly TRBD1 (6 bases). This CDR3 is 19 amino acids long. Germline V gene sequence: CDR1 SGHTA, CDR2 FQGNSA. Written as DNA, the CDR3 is TGTGCCAGCAGCCTAGCTAACCTCTCGAAGGACAGTGAATCCTACGAGCAGTACTTC. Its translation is CASSLANLSKDSESYEQYF.